The subject of this entry is one TCR beta chain. Its antigen remains unknown. At one end the junction does not follow the germline gene, possibly because of a read error. The second PCR ran about 6 to 12 cycles with a sample-barcoded 5' primer and J-beta primers. TCRdb called the 5' RACE reads again in MiXCR, with one record for every CDR3 protein. This sample carries 1.5 million to 2 million distinct CDR3 sequences, about 31% of them seen once, and the ten largest clones take roughly 12%. This specimen comes from a study of blood T cells in healthy people across ages. Whole-study results and caveats: The CMV status of each donor remained undetermined, and this could have confounded shifts in expanded clonotypes. A greater number of naive CD4+ cells and higher diversity distinguished long-lived donors from aged donors. Strongly correlated with naive T cell percentage was TCR beta diversity.

Every donor provided 7.5 to 10 milliliters of peripheral blood. The sequenced sample consisted of blood. The sequence was collected from a woman in her twenties or thirties in good health.

Written as DNA, the CDR3 is TGCAATACAAGGGTTGGGCAGTTCTTC. It translates to CNTRVGQFF. V and J are TRBV27 and TRBJ2-1; D unresolved. The CDR3 runs to 9 residues. The germline CDR1 and CDR2 sequences are MNHEY and SMNVEV (reference sequence).